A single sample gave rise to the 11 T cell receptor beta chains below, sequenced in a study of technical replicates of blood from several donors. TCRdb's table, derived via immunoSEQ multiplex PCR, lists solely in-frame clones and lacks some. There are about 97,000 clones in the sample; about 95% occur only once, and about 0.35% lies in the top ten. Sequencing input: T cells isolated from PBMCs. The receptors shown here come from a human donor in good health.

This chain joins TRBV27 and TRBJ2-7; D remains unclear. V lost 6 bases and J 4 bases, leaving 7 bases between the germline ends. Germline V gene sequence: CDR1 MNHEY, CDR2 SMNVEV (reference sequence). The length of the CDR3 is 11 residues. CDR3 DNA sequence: TGTGCCAGCAGCCGAGGATACGAGCAGTACTTC. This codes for CASSRGYEQYF.

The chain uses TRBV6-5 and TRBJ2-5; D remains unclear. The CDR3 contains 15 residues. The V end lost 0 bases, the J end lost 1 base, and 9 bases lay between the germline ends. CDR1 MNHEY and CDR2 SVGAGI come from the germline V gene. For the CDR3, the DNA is TGTGCCAGCAGTTACTCGATTGTGGCCCAAGAGACCCAGTACTTC. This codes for CASSYSIVAQETQYF.

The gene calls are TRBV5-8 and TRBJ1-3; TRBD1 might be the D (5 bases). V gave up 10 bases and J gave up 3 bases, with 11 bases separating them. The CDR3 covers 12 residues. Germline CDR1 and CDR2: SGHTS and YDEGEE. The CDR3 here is CAGRDFGNTIYF. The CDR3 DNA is TGTGCCGGCCGGGACTTTGGAAACACCATATATTTT. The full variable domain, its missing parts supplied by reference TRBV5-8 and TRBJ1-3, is EAGVTQSPTHLIKTRGQQATLRCSPISGHTSVYWYQQALGLGLQFLLWYDEGEERNRGNFPPRFSGRQFPNYSSELNVNALELEDSALYLCAGRDFGNTIYFGEGSWLTVV.

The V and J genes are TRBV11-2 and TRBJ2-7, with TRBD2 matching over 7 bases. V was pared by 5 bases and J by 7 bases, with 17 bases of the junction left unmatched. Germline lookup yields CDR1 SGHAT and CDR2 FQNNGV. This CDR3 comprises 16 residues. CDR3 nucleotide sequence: TGTGCCAGCAGCGAACCACGGGCTAGCGGCCATTGGGAGCAGTACTTC. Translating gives CASSEPRASGHWEQYF. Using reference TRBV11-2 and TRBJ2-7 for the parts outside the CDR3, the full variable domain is EAGVAQSPRYKIIEKRQSVAFWCNPISGHATLYWYQQILGQGPKLLIQFQNNGVVDDSQLPKDRFSAERLKGVDSTLKIQPAKLEDSAVYLCASSEPRASGHWEQYFGPGTRLTVT.

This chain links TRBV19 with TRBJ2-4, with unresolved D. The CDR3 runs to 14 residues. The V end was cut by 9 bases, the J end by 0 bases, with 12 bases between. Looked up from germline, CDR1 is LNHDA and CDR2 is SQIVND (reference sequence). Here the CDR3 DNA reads TGTGCCAGAGTAAGGCGGATAGCCAAAAACATTCAGTACTTC. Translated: CARVRRIAKNIQYF.

DNA for the CDR3: TGTGCCAGCTCACCCAGCGGGCCCGGCACAGATACGCAGTATTTT. It codes for CASSPSGPGTDTQYF. The V gene is TRBV18, the J gene TRBJ2-3, with D possibly being TRBD2 (6 bases). Trimming shortened V by 3 bases and J by 1 base, and 11 bases separated the two germline ends. CDR1 is KGHSH, CDR2 LQKENI, per germline. This CDR3 has 15 amino acids.

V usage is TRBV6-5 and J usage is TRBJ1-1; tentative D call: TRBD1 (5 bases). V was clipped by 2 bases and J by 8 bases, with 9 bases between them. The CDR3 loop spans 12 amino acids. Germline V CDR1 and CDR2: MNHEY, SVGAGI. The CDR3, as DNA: TGTGCCAGCAGTTACGTCAACAGGGAAGCTTTCTTT. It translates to CASSYVNREAFF.

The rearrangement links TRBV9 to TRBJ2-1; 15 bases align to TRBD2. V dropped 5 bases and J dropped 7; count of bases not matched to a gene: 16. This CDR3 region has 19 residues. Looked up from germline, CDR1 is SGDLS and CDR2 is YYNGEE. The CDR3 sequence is CASSHPLHGLAGGHNEQFF. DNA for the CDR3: TGTGCCAGCAGTCACCCCCTCCACGGACTAGCGGGAGGGCATAATGAGCAGTTCTTC.

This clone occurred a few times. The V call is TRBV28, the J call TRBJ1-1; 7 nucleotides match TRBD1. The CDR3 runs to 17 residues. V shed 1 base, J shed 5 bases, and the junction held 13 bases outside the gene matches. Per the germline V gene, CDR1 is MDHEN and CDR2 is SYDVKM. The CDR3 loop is CASSLYNGLQGRTEAFF. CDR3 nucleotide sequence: TGTGCCAGCAGTTTATATAACGGTTTACAGGGGAGGACTGAAGCTTTCTTT.

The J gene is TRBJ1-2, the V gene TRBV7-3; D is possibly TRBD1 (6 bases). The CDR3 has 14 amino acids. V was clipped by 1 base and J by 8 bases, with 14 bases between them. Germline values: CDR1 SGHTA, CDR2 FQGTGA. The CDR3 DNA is TGTGCCAGCAGCTTAAAAGGCAGGGGCTACGGCTACACCTTC. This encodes CASSLKGRGYGYTF.

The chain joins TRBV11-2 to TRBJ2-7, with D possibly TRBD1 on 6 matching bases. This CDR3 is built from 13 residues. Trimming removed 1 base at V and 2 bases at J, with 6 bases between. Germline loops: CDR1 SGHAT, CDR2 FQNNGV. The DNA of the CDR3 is TGTGCCAGCAGCTTAGGGACAGCCTACGAGCAGTACTTC. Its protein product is CASSLGTAYEQYF.